What follows are 6 T cell receptor beta chains derived from one specimen sequenced in a study of Tregs in tolerant kidney transplant recipients. Profiling relied on immunoSEQ multiplex PCR, and the TCRdb table lists in-frame clones only, not all of them. The sample has tens of thousands of clones; more than 85% are singletons. Mixed chimerism was transient after nonmyeloablative marrow transplants from related graft donors. The sequencing here drew on CD4+ T cells from blood (PBMCs), taken 24 months after the transplant. The source is a human patient who received a combined kidney and bone marrow transplant. The T cells may partly be graft donor cells.

The V call is TRBV7-9, the J call TRBJ2-1; 7 bases map to TRBD1. The CDR3 is 12 residues long. Germline CDR1 is SEHNR and CDR2 is FQNEAQ (reference sequence). The ends lost 1 base at V and 12 bases at J; junction bases unmatched: 3. The CDR3 sequence is CASSLEGQTQFF. The CDR3 region has the DNA TGTGCCAGCAGCTTAGAGGGACAGACGCAGTTCTTC.

The chain links TRBV15 to TRBJ2-5, with no clear D. Germline CDR1 is LNHNV and CDR2 is YYDKDF (reference sequence). The CDR3 length is 16 residues. Trimming shortened V by 0 bases and J by 0 bases, and 11 bases separated the two germline ends. The DNA of the CDR3 is TGTGCCACCAGCAGAGACAGGTCAATCTACCAAGAGACCCAGTACTTC. It translates to CATSRDRSIYQETQYF.

The rearrangement joins TRBV5-1 to TRBJ1-4; 9 bases fit TRBD1. V lost 4 bases, J lost 7 bases, and 14 bases stayed unmatched. The CDR3 extends over 17 amino acids. CDR1 is SGHRS and CDR2 is YFSETQ in the germline V gene. The CDR3 DNA sequence: TGCGCCAGCAGCCCGGGACAGGGTTTAAGGCTTGGTGAAAAACTGTTTTTT. This gives the protein CASSPGQGLRLGEKLFF. Complete variable domain (other parts from reference TRBV5-1 and TRBJ1-4): KAGVTQTPRYLIKTRGQQVTLSCSPISGHRSVSWYQQTPGQGLQFLFEYFSETQRNKGNFPGRFSGRQFSNSRSEMNVSTLELGDSALYLCASSPGQGLRLGEKLFFGSGTQLSVL.

The J gene is TRBJ1-3, the V gene TRBV30, with TRBD1 matching 8 bases. Germline-derived CDR1 and CDR2 are GTSNPN and SVGIG (reference sequence). CDR3 size: 16 residues. The V segment lost 3 bases and the J segment 5 bases; nucleotides outside the gene matches: 12. CDR3 sequence: CAWSVSSGTGRNTIYF. CDR3 in DNA: TGTGCCTGGAGCGTTAGCTCCGGGACAGGACGAAACACCATATATTTT.

This chain links TRBV7-8 with TRBJ2-1; D is undetermined. Per the germline V gene, CDR1 is SGHVS and CDR2 is FQNEAQ. The V end was cut by 2 bases, the J end by 8 bases, with 4 bases between. The CDR3 spans 11 residues. CDR3 sequence: CASSLLDEQFF. The CDR3 DNA is TGTGCCAGCAGCTTACTTGATGAGCAGTTCTTC.

The V gene is TRBV5-1, the J gene TRBJ1-4; D may be TRBD1 (5 bases). Germline V gene lookup returns CDR1 SGHRS and CDR2 YFSETQ. Trimming cost V 4 bases and J 8 bases, with 18 bases left between them. The CDR3 totals 15 residues. CDR3 nucleotide sequence: TGCGCCAGCAGCAAATCCTGGGGCCCTGAGGAAAAACTGTTTTTT. Its translation is CASSKSWGPEEKLFF.